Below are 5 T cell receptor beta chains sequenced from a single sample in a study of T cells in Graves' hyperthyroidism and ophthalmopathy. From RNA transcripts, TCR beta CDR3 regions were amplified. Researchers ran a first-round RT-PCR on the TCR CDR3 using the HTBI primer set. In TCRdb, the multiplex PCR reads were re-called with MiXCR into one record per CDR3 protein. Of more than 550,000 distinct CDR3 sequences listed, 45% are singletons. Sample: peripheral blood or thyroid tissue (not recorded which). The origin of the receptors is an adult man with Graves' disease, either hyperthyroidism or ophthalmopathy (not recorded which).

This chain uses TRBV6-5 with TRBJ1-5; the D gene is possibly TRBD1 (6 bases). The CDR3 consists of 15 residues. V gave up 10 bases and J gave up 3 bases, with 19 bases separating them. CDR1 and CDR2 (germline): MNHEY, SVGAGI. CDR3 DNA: TGTGCCATCAGGTCACAGGGAGGACACAATCAGCCCCAGCATTTT. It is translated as CAIRSQGGHNQPQHF.

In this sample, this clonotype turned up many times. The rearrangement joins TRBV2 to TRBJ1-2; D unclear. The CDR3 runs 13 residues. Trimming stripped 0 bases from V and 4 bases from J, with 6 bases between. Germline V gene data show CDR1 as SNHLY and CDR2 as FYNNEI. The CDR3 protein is CASSEAGVYGYTF. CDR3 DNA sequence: TGTGCCAGCAGTGAAGCCGGCGTCTATGGCTACACCTTC.

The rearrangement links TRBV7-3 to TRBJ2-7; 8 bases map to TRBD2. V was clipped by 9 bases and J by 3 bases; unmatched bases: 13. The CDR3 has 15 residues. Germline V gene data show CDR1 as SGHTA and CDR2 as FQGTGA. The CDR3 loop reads CASSSPGGQGYEQYF. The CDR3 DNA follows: TGTGCCAGTAGTAGCCCGGGGGGGCAAGGCTACGAGCAGTACTTC.

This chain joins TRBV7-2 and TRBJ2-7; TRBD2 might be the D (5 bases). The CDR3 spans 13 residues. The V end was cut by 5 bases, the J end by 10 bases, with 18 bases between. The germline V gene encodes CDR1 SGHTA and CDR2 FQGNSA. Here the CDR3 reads CASSPERRLEQYF. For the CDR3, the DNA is TGTGCCAGCAGCCCCGAAAGGAGGTTAGAACAGTACTTC.

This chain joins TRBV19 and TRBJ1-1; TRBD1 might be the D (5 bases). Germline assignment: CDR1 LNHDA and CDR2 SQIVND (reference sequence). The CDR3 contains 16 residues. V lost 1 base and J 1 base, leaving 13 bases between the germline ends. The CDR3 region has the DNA TGTGCCAGTAGTATAGTGGATTGGGGGAAGAACACTGAAGCTTTCTTT. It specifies CASSIVDWGKNTEAFF.